One sample yielded the 10 T cell receptor beta chains listed below, sequenced in a study of blood T cells in healthy people across ages. A second about 7 to 12 cycle PCR used barcoded and J-beta primers. TCRdb passed the 5' RACE reads through MiXCR, listing each CDR3 protein once. This table has nearly 1 million distinct CDR3 sequences, 45% to 60% appearing once. Sequences were obtained from blood. These receptors came from a woman in her sixties in good health.

This clonotype appeared a few times. The chain carries TRBV10-3 and TRBJ2-1, with 9 bases that match TRBD2. Germline-derived CDR1 and CDR2 are ENHRY and SYGVKD. J gave up 8 bases and V 6 bases, and 8 bases lay outside the gene matches. The CDR3 covers 14 residues. In DNA, the CDR3 is TGTGCCATCAGATCCGGGACTAGCAAAGATGAGCAGTTCTTC. Amino acids: CAIRSGTSKDEQFF.

The chain joins TRBV10-3 to TRBJ2-3; possibly TRBD2 for D (5 bases). This CDR3 region has 15 residues. Per the germline V gene, CDR1 is ENHRY and CDR2 is SYGVKD. V was pared by 2 bases and J by 1 base, with 10 bases between. Here the CDR3 reads CAISEGEYGTDTQYF. CDR3 DNA: TGTGCCATCAGTGAGGGGGAGTATGGCACAGATACGCAGTATTTT.

In the case of this clonotype: One end of the junction varies from germline; a read error may be responsible. This chain joins TRBV18 and TRBJ2-7; D unclear. This CDR3 is 14 amino acids long. Germline assignment: CDR1 KGHSH and CDR2 LQKENI. Written as DNA, the CDR3 is TGTGCCAGCTCACCGGGTGGAGTACCCTACGGGCAGTACTTC. Its protein product is CASSPGGVPYGQYF.

The genes are TRBV30 and TRBJ1-5, with 7 bases identical to TRBD1. With 2 bases clipped from V and 7 bases from J, the junction kept 5 bases outside the gene matches. Germline CDR1 is GTSNPN and CDR2 is SVGIG (reference sequence). The length of the CDR3 is 13 residues. The CDR3 DNA is TGTGCCTGGAGTTCTAGGGGGCTACAGCCCCAGCATTTT. It codes for CAWSSRGLQPQHF.

This sequence joins TRBV27 and TRBJ1-6; 7 nucleotides line up with TRBD1. Germline V CDR1 and CDR2: MNHEY, SMNVEV (reference sequence). This CDR3 is built from 16 residues. With V trimmed by 11 bases and J by 5 bases, 15 bases remained unmatched. The CDR3 sequence is CAGKLATGTHNSPLHF. The DNA for the CDR3 is TGTGCCGGCAAACTGGCGACAGGGACACATAATTCACCCCTCCACTTT.

The chain is built from TRBV6-5 and TRBJ2-7; possibly TRBD1 for D (6 bases). Trimming stripped 9 bases from V and 2 bases from J, with 20 bases between. CDR1 and CDR2 from the germline V gene are MNHEY and SVGAGI. There are 15 residues in the CDR3. The CDR3 here is CASQRTAQVTYEQYF. The CDR3 DNA reads TGTGCCAGTCAAAGGACAGCCCAAGTTACCTACGAGCAGTACTTC.

The V gene is TRBV20-1, the J gene TRBJ2-7, with 12 bases identical to TRBD2. The CDR3 extends over 17 amino acids. J was trimmed by 2 bases and V by 7 bases; bases with no gene match: 15. Germline V CDR1 and CDR2: DFQATT, SNEGSKA (reference sequence). CDR3 protein: CSGGRLAGVALPYEQYF. The CDR3 nucleotides are TGCAGTGGGGGTAGACTAGCGGGAGTGGCCCTCCCCTACGAGCAGTACTTC.

The genes are TRBV27 and TRBJ2-1, with a possible D match to TRBD2 (6 bases). Per germline, CDR1 MNHEY and CDR2 SMNVEV (reference sequence). This CDR3 is 16 amino acids long. Trimming cost V 3 bases and J 5 bases, with 17 bases left between them. CDR3 loop: CASSFIGGRLNNEQFF. As DNA, the CDR3 is TGTGCCAGCAGTTTCATTGGAGGGAGGTTAAACAATGAGCAGTTCTTC.

The J gene is TRBJ2-5, the V gene TRBV4-2; D gene uncertain. The CDR3 consists of 13 residues. The V gene's germline CDR1 is LGHNA and CDR2 YNFKEQ. V was trimmed by 6 bases and J by 4 bases, leaving 12 bases between them. In DNA, the CDR3 is TGTGCCAGCAGGCCCGACCGCGGAGAGACCCAGTACTTC. Its protein is CASRPDRGETQYF.

The chain links TRBV3-1 to TRBJ2-2; no definite D call. The length of the CDR3 is 13 residues. Trimming removed 3 bases at V and 4 bases at J, with 6 bases between. Germline CDR1 LGHDT, CDR2 YNNKEL (reference sequence). The DNA of the CDR3 is TGTGCCAGCAGCCAGGCGAGCACCGGGGAGCTGTTTTTT. The encoded protein is CASSQASTGELFF.